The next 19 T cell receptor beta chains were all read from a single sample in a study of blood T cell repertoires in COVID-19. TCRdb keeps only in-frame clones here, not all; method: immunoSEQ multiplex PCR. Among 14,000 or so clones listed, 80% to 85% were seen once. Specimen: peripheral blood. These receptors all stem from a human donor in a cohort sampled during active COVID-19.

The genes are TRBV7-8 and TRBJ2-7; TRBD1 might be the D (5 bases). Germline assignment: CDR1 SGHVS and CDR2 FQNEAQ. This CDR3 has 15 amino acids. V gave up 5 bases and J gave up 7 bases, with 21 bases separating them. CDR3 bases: TGTGCCAGCAGCAGACAGCCTTGGACGTCGGGTGAGCAGTACTTC. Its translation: CASSRQPWTSGEQYF. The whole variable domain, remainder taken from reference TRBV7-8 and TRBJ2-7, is GAGVSQSPRYKVAKRGQDVALRCDPISGHVSLFWYQQALGQGPEFLTYFQNEAQLDKSGLPSDRFFAERPEGSVSTLKIQRTQQEDSAVYLCASSRQPWTSGEQYFGPGTRLTVT.

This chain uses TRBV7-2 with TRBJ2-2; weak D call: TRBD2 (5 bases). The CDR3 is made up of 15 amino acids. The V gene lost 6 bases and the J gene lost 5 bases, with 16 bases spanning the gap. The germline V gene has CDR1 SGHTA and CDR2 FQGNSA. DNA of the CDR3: TGTGCCAGCAGAAGAATTGCGGGTGGGACCGGGGAGCTGTTTTTT. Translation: CASRRIAGGTGELFF.

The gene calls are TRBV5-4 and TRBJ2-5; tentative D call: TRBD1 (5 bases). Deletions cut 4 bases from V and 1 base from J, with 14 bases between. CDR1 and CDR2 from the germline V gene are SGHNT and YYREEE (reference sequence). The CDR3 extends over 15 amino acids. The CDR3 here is CASSPPWGSQETQYF. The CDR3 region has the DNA TGTGCCAGCAGCCCCCCTTGGGGCTCCCAAGAGACCCAGTACTTC.

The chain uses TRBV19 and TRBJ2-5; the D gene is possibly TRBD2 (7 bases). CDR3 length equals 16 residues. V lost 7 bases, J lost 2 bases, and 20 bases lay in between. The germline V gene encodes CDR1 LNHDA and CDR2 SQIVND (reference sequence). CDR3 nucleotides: TGTGCCAGTACCCCACGGGGGGCATGGGGTCAAGAGACCCAGTACTTC. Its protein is CASTPRGAWGQETQYF.

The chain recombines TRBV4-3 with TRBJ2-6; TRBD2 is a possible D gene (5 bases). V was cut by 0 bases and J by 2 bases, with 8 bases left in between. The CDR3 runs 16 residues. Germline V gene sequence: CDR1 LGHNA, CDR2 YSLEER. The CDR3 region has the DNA TGCGCCAGCAGCCAAGATTTGGGAGCTGGGGCCAACGTCCTGACTTTC. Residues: CASSQDLGAGANVLTF.

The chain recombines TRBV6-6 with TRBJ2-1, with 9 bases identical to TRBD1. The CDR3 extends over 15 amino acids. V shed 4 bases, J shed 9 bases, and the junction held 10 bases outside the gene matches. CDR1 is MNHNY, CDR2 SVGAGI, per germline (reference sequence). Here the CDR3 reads CASSSRTGAVVEQFF. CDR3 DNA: TGTGCCAGCAGTTCCAGGACAGGGGCGGTTGTTGAGCAGTTCTTC.

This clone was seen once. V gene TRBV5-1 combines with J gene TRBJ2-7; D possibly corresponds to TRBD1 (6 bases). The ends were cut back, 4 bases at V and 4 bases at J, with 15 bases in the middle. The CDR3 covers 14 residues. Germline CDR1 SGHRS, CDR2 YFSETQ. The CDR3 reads CASSREGQRYEQYF. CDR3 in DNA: TGCGCCAGCAGCAGAGAGGGACAAAGGTACGAGCAGTACTTC.

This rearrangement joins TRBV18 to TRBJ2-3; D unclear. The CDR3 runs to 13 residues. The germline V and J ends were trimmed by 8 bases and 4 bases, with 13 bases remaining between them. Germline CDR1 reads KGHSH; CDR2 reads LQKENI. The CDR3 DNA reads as TGTGCCAGCGAGGCAGATGTAGCAGATACGCAGTATTTT. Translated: CASEADVADTQYF.

CDR3 protein: CASNQGYTGELFF. The CDR3 region has the DNA TGTGCCAGCAACCAGGGATACACCGGGGAGCTGTTTTTT. The V call is TRBV6-6, the J call TRBJ2-2, with D maybe TRBD1 (5 bases). V was trimmed by 7 bases and J by 3 bases, leaving 9 bases between them. CDR1 is MNHNY and CDR2 is SVGAGI in the germline V gene (reference sequence). CDR3 length: 13 amino acids.

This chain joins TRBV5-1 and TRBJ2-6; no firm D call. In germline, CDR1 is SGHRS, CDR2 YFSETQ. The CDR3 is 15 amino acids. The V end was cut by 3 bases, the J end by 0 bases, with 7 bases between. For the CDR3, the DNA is TGCGCCAGCAGCTCAGGTATCTCTGGGGCCAACGTCCTGACTTTC. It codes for CASSSGISGANVLTF.

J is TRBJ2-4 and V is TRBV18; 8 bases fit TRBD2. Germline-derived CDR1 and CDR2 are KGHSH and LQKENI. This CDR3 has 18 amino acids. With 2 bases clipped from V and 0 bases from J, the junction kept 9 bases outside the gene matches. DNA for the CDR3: TGTGCCAGCTCACCAGGGACTAGAACAACTGGAGCCAAAAACATTCAGTACTTC. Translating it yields CASSPGTRTTGAKNIQYF.

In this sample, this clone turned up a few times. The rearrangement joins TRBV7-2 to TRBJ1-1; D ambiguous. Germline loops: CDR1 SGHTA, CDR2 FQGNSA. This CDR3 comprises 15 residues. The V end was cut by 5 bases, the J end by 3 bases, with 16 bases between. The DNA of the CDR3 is TGTGCCAGCAGCCTGGTTGGGTCGGGAGACACTGAAGCTTTCTTT. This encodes CASSLVGSGDTEAFF.

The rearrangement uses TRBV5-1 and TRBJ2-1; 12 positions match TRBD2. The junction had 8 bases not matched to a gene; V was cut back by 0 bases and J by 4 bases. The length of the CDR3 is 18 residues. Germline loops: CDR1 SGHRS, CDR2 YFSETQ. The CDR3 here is CASSLDLAGGYFYNEQFF. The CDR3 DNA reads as TGCGCCAGCAGCTTGGACCTAGCGGGGGGGTACTTTTACAATGAGCAGTTCTTC. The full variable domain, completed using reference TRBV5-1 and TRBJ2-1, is KAGVTQTPRYLIKTRGQQVTLSCSPISGHRSVSWYQQTPGQGLQFLFEYFSETQRNKGNFPGRFSGRQFSNSRSEMNVSTLELGDSALYLCASSLDLAGGYFYNEQFFGPGTRLTVL.

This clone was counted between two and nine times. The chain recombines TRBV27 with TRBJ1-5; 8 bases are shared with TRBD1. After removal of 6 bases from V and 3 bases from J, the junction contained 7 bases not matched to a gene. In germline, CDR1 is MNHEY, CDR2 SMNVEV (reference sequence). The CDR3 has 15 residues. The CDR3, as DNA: TGTGCCAGCAGCCGCAGGGGGCGCGACAATCAGCCCCAGCATTTT. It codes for CASSRRGRDNQPQHF.

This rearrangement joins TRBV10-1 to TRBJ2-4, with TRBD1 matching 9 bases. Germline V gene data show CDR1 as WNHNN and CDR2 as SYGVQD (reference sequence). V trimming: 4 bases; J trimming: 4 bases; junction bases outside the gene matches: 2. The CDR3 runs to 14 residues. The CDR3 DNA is TGCGCCAGCAGTGGACAGGGGGGAAAAAACATTCAGTACTTC. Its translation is CASSGQGGKNIQYF.

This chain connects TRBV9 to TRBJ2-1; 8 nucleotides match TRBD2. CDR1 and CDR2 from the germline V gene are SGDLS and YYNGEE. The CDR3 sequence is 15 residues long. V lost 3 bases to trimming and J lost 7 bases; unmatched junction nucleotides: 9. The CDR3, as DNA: TGTGCCAGCAGCGCAACCGGGACTAGTGCGAATGAGCAGTTCTTC. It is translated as CASSATGTSANEQFF.

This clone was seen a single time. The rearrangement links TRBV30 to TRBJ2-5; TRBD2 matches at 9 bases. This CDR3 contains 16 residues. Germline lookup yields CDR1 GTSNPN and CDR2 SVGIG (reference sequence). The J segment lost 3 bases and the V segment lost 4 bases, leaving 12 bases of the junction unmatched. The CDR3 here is CAWIRSGRGGKETQYF. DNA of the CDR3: TGTGCCTGGATTCGTAGCGGGAGAGGGGGAAAAGAGACCCAGTACTTC.

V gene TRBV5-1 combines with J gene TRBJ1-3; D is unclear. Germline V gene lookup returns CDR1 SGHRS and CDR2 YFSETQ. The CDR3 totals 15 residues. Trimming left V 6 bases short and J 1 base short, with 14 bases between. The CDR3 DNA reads TGCGCCAGCACCGTATCCGGGTTTTCTGGAAACACCATATATTTT. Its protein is CASTVSGFSGNTIYF.

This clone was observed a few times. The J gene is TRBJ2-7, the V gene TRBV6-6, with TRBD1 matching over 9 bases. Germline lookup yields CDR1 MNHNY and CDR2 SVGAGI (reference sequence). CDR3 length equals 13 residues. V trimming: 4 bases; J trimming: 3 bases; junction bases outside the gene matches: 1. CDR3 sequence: CASSWGQGYEQYF. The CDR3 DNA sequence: TGTGCCAGCAGTTGGGGACAGGGCTACGAGCAGTACTTC.